The present entry profiles one T cell receptor (beta chain) with its context. The data derive from a study of blood T cell repertoires in COVID-19. About the research overall: Nucleic acid was either cDNA or gDNA, and it came from T cells, B-cell-depleted T cells, or PBMCs.

The germline CDR1 and CDR2 sequences are LGHDT and YNNKEL (reference sequence). The V end lost 1 base, the J end lost 3 bases, and 15 bases lay between the germline ends. The length of the CDR3 is 16 residues. Sequencing was performed with immunoSEQ multiplex PCR; in TCRdb, only in-frame clones are kept and a portion is missing. The sample carries fewer than 45,000 clones, 81% recorded once. The sample consisted of peripheral blood. This chain uses TRBV3-1 (or the pseudogene TRBV3-2) with TRBJ1-1; perhaps TRBD1 as D (5 bases). This TCR came from a man aged 35 to 55 with active or convalescent COVID-19. The CDR3 coding sequence is TGTGCCAGCAGCCAAGCGTGGGGCAGGGATGACACTGAAGCTTTCTTT. This translates into CASSQAWGRDDTEAFF.